Reported below is one T cell receptor (beta chain). No antigen is known for it. Regarding treatment: roughly 10-day PBMC culture with coronavirus spike peptide pools or control peptides (ViraFEST assay). Each well received two million PBMCs, cultured with roughly 9.9 IU/ml IL-2 and 8 to 10 ug/ml peptide pools. This sample is part of a study of vaccination and CD4 T cells after COVID-19. Germline CDR1 reads MNHEY; CDR2 reads SVGAGI. Trimming pared 2 bases from V and 4 bases from J, leaving 8 bases between. The CDR3 covers 14 residues. The Oncomine TCR Beta short-read assay sequenced DNA from cultured CD4+ T cells. TCRdb itself ran the PCR reads through MiXCR, one entry per CDR3 protein. The table has 19,000 or so distinct CDR3 sequences, over 60% seen once.

The sequenced sample was CD4+ T cells from blood, cultured in vitro, obtained after SARS-CoV-2 vaccination. This chain uses TRBV6-5 with TRBJ2-2; TRBD1 is a possible D gene (5 bases). This clonotype was sampled from a human donor who received a COVID-19 vaccine. The CDR3 nucleotides read TGTGCCAGCAGTTACAGGGGCAGCACCGGGGAGCTGTTTTTT. Translating gives CASSYRGSTGELFF.